Listed below are T cell receptor beta chains from one sample, sequenced in a study of tumor and adjacent non-tumor tissue in lung cancer. One entry per CDR3 protein, called by TCRdb with MiXCR from the multiplex PCR reads. The table records 90,000 to 110,000 distinct CDR3 sequences, roughly two thirds of them present only once. What was sequenced was distant non-tumor lung tissue. These receptors were taken from a man aged 55-75 years with non-small cell lung cancer. Each CDR3 is given with its conserved first and last residue. The D gene is left open where the match is weak. Where a row states a size, it is once, few, many or the class of an expanded clone; other rows omit it.

size: .
D: .
V: TRBV28
J: TRBJ2-7
DNA: TGTGCCAGCAGTCCCCTCGGGACCGGACATAACTACGAGCAGTACTTC
CDR3: CASSPLGTGHNYEQYF

size: .
D: .
V: TRBV11-3
J: TRBJ1-2
DNA: TGTGCTACCAGCTTAGCCAGGTTGGACGGCTACACCTTC
CDR3: CATSLARLDGYTF

size: .
D: TRBD1
V: TRBV6-5
J: TRBJ1-3
DNA: TGTGCCAGCAGGTCGACAGGGGCTGGAAGCACCATATATTTT
CDR3: CASRSTGAGSTIYF

size: .
D: TRBD1
V: TRBV11-2
J: TRBJ2-1
DNA: TGTACCAGCAGCTTAACGACAGGGAAATCGAGTGAGCAGTTCTTC
CDR3: CTSSLTTGKSSEQFF

size: .
D: TRBD1
V: TRBV12-3/TRBV12-4
J: TRBJ1-6
DNA: TGTGCCAGCAGTCGGACAGGAGCTTCACCCCCCCACTTT
CDR3: CASSRTGASPPHF

size: .
D: .
V: TRBV10-3
J: TRBJ1-3
DNA: TGTGCCATCAGACGTAACTCTGGAAACACCATATATTTT
CDR3: CAIRRNSGNTIYF

size: .
D: TRBD1
V: TRBV29-1
J: TRBJ1-6
DNA: TGCAGCATTGAAGATGAGGAGGCTCGGGACAGGGGATCTTATTCACCCATCCACTTT
CDR3: CSIEDEEARDRGSYSPIHF

size: many
D: .
V: TRBV4-1
J: TRBJ1-2
DNA: TGCGCCAGCAGCTCAGGTTGGGAGGGGGGGAAAAGCGGCTACACCTTC
CDR3: CASSSGWEGGKSGYTF

size: many
D: .
V: TRBV20-1
J: TRBJ1-1
DNA: TGCAGTGCTAGAGATAAGGGGGACACTGAAGCTTTCTTT
CDR3: CSARDKGDTEAFF

size: .
D: TRBD2
V: TRBV12-3/TRBV12-4
J: TRBJ2-1
DNA: TGTGCCAGCGGGGCTAGCGGTAGGAGTGAGCAGTTCTTC
CDR3: CASGASGRSEQFF

size: many
D: .
V: TRBV6-2/TRBV6-3
J: TRBJ2-7
DNA: TGTGCCAGCAGGGACGCAAGCTACGAGCAGTACTTC
CDR3: CASRDASYEQYF

size: few
D: .
V: TRBV19
J: TRBJ1-1
DNA: TGTGCCAGTATCAGGAACACTGAAGCTTTCTTT
CDR3: CASIRNTEAFF

size: .
D: TRBD2
V: TRBV4-3
J: TRBJ2-7
DNA: TGCGCCAGCAGCCGAAATAAGACTAGCGGGAGTTACGAGCAGTACTTC
CDR3: CASSRNKTSGSYEQYF

size: .
D: TRBD1
V: TRBV13
J: TRBJ1-2
DNA: TGTGCTAGCAGCTCGGACAGGGGGCCTTTAGGCTACACCTTC
CDR3: CASSSDRGPLGYTF

size: .
D: .
V: TRBV12-3/TRBV12-4
J: TRBJ2-6
DNA: TGTGCCAGCAACTTACAGGGATTTGGGGCCAACGTCCTGACTTTC
CDR3: CASNLQGFGANVLTF

size: .
D: .
V: TRBV12-3/TRBV12-4
J: TRBJ1-3
DNA: TGTGCCAGCGCGCTTTCTGGAAACACCATATATTTT
CDR3: CASALSGNTIYF

size: .
D: .
V: TRBV4-3
J: TRBJ2-1
DNA: TGCGCCAGCAACCAGGGGACTGGGGGAGCCGTGACCTACAATGAGCAGTTCTTC
CDR3: CASNQGTGGAVTYNEQFF

size: .
D: TRBD1
V: TRBV10-3
J: TRBJ2-3
DNA: TGTACCATCGGGGGGACAGGGACCAACACAGATACGAAGTATTTT
CDR3: CTIGGTGTNTDTKYF

size: once
D: .
V: TRBV6-2/TRBV6-3
J: TRBJ2-1
DNA: TGTGCCAGCAGCCAACTAGAGAGAATAACGAATGAGCAGTTCTTC
CDR3: CASSQLERITNEQFF

size: .
D: .
V: TRBV6-6
J: TRBJ1-5
DNA: TGTGCCTGCACCTGCGGTGATGGCAATCAGCCCCAGCATTTT
CDR3: CACTCGDGNQPQHF

size: .
D: TRBD1
V: TRBV6-5
J: TRBJ1-5
DNA: TGTACCAGCAGGGGACGAGGGGGCAACCAGCCCCAGCATTTT
CDR3: CTSRGRGGNQPQHF

size: many
D: .
V: TRBV12-3/TRBV12-4
J: TRBJ2-6
DNA: TGTGCCAGTAACATACAGGGATTTGGGGCCAACGTCCTGACTTTC
CDR3: CASNIQGFGANVLTF

size: .
D: .
V: TRBV11-3
J: TRBJ1-2
DNA: TGTGTCAGCAGCTCCCGGGGGGACTCGACCTTAGGCTATGGCTACGCCTTC
CDR3: CVSSSRGDSTLGYGYAF

size: once
D: .
V: TRBV11-2
J: TRBJ2-7
DNA: TGTGCCAGCAGCTTAGGATATTGGACTGAAGGTGACGAGCAGTACTTC
CDR3: CASSLGYWTEGDEQYF